The 26 T cell receptor beta chains in this list originate from one sample, sequenced in a study of blood T cell repertoires in COVID-19. Measured with immunoSEQ multiplex PCR; TCRdb has only the in-frame clones, and not every one. The profile shows about 120,000 clones, 90% of them singletons. Specimen: peripheral blood. Receptors were obtained from a man aged 50 to 59 with active COVID-19.

This chain connects TRBV5-4 to TRBJ1-1; D is possibly TRBD1 (6 bases). The CDR3 totals 12 residues. Germline-derived CDR1 and CDR2 are SGHNT and YYREEE (reference sequence). Deletions cut 5 bases from V and 4 bases from J, with 9 bases between. The DNA of the CDR3 is TGTGCCAGCAGGATAGGGGGCACTGAAGCTTTCTTT. It encodes CASRIGGTEAFF.

The chain carries TRBV18 and TRBJ1-1; maybe TRBD1 (6 bases). Germline loops: CDR1 KGHSH, CDR2 LQKENI. This CDR3 spans 15 amino acids. The germline V and J ends were trimmed by 0 bases and 5 bases, with 13 bases remaining between them. The CDR3 DNA sequence: TGTGCCAGCTCACCACCGAGGGGGGGAGAAACTGAAGCTTTCTTT. It yields the protein CASSPPRGGETEAFF. The full variable domain, completed using reference TRBV18 and TRBJ1-1, is NAGVMQNPRHLVRRRGQEARLRCSPMKGHSHVYWYRQLPEEGLKFMVYLQKENIIDESGMPKERFSAEFPKEGPSILRIQQVVRGDSAAYFCASSPPRGGETEAFFGQGTRLTVV.

V and J are TRBV5-4 and TRBJ1-1; TRBD1 is a possible D gene (6 bases). Trimming removed 0 bases from V and 3 bases from J, with 15 bases in between. Germline CDR1 and CDR2: SGHNT and YYREEE (reference sequence). The CDR3 has 16 amino acids. CDR3 amino acids: CASSLDGTRPDTEAFF. CDR3 bases: TGTGCCAGCAGCTTGGACGGGACACGGCCGGACACTGAAGCTTTCTTT.

This chain joins TRBV9 and TRBJ2-3; D is possibly TRBD1 (6 bases). This CDR3 region has 15 residues. The germline V gene encodes CDR1 SGDLS and CDR2 YYNGEE. Trimming shortened V by 0 bases and J by 4 bases, and 12 bases separated the two germline ends. The CDR3 nucleotides are TGTGCCAGCAGCGTAGGGGCCAGGGGCTCAGATACGCAGTATTTT. Its protein is CASSVGARGSDTQYF. The full variable domain, with the rest looked up from reference TRBV9 and TRBJ2-3, is DSGVTQTPKHLITATGQRVTLRCSPRSGDLSVYWYQQSLDQGLQFLIQYYNGEERAKGNILERFSAQQFPDLHSELNLSSLELGDSALYFCASSVGARGSDTQYFGPGTRLTVL.

The rearrangement links TRBV5-4 to TRBJ1-4; 8 bases agree with TRBD1. Germline V gene lookup returns CDR1 SGHNT and CDR2 YYREEE (reference sequence). The V segment lost 0 bases and the J segment 7 bases; nucleotides outside the gene matches: 5. CDR3 length: 15 amino acids. CDR3 nucleotides: TGTGCCAGCAGCTTGGCAGGGGGCGGAGGTGAAAAACTGTTTTTT. Protein product: CASSLAGGGGEKLFF.

The rearrangement uses TRBV24-1 and TRBJ2-1; a weak D match, TRBD2 (6 bases). This CDR3 spans 12 amino acids. Germline values: CDR1 KGHDR, CDR2 SFDVKD. The germline V and J ends were trimmed by 9 bases and 8 bases, with 13 bases remaining between them. The CDR3 sequence: CATGSGDYEQFF. CDR3 sequence (DNA): TGTGCCACCGGTTCGGGGGACTATGAGCAGTTCTTC.

The CDR3: CASRPTGFNSPLHF. CDR3 sequence (DNA): TGTGCCAGCAGGCCGACAGGGTTTAATTCACCCCTCCACTTT. The V gene is TRBV6-5, the J gene TRBJ1-6, with TRBD1 matching 7 bases. Germline CDR1 reads MNHEY; CDR2 reads SVGAGI. The CDR3 has 14 residues. V trimming: 6 bases; J trimming: 6 bases; junction bases outside the gene matches: 5.

The rearrangement links TRBV29-1 to TRBJ1-4; 7 nucleotides match TRBD1. The trim removed 4 bases at V and 7 bases at J, leaving 3 bases unmatched. CDR3 length: 12 amino acids. Germline values: CDR1 SQVTM, CDR2 ANQGSEA. The chain's CDR3 is CSVGPGGEKLFF. In DNA, the CDR3 is TGCAGCGTTGGTCCAGGGGGTGAAAAACTGTTTTTT.

The chain uses TRBV7-9 and TRBJ2-3; 9 positions agree with TRBD1. This CDR3 spans 14 amino acids. Germline V gene lookup returns CDR1 SEHNR and CDR2 FQNEAQ (reference sequence). Trimming removed 10 bases from V and 5 bases from J; junction bases left unmatched: 10. The CDR3 reads CATAGTGSVDTQYF. The CDR3 coding sequence is TGTGCCACAGCAGGGACAGGGTCGGTAGATACGCAGTATTTT.

The count of this clone is one. The rearrangement links TRBV5-8 to TRBJ2-1; 7 bases are a match to TRBD1. CDR3 length: 13 amino acids. The germline gives CDR1 SGHTS, CDR2 YDEGEE. Trimming took 0 bases from V and 8 from J; bases not matched to a gene: 2. CDR3 nucleotide sequence: TGTGCCAGCAGCTTGGGACAGGGCGATGAGCAGTTCTTC. It specifies CASSLGQGDEQFF.

The chain has TRBV10-2 and TRBJ2-7, with 8 bases that match TRBD2. With 7 bases clipped from V and 0 bases from J, the junction kept 5 bases outside the gene matches. This CDR3 has 14 residues. Germline CDR1 is WSHSY and CDR2 is SAAADI. CDR3 residues: CASKKRGSSYEQYV. The CDR3 DNA reads TGCGCCAGCAAGAAGCGGGGGAGCTCCTACGAGCAGTACGTC.

The V gene is TRBV11-2, the J gene TRBJ2-7; D might be TRBD1 (5 bases). There are 12 residues in the CDR3. CDR1 is SGHAT, CDR2 FQNNGV, per germline. Trimming shortened V by 3 bases and J by 3 bases, and 6 bases separated the two germline ends. The CDR3 loop reads CASSFRGYEQYF. The CDR3 DNA follows: TGTGCCAGCAGCTTTAGGGGCTACGAGCAGTACTTC. The full variable domain, completed using reference TRBV11-2 and TRBJ2-7, is EAGVAQSPRYKIIEKRQSVAFWCNPISGHATLYWYQQILGQGPKLLIQFQNNGVVDDSQLPKDRFSAERLKGVDSTLKIQPAKLEDSAVYLCASSFRGYEQYFGPGTRLTVT.

This chain connects TRBV7-2 to TRBJ2-3; D not certain. Germline CDR1 and CDR2: SGHTA and FQGNSA. CDR3 length equals 14 residues. With 5 bases removed from V and 4 bases from J, the gap between germline ends came to 13 bases. As DNA, the CDR3 is TGTGCCAGCAGCCAACCTCGACGGGCAGATACGCAGTATTTT. This gives the protein CASSQPRRADTQYF.

The count of this clone is one. This chain connects TRBV7-2 to TRBJ1-1; D possibly corresponds to TRBD1 (5 bases). Germline CDR1 is SGHTA and CDR2 is FQGNSA. V lost 3 bases and J lost 2, with 13 bases in between. This CDR3 is built from 15 residues. The CDR3 DNA sequence: TGTGCCAGCAGCTTCCAGAGACAGACCAACACTGAAGCTTTCTTT. This sequence encodes CASSFQRQTNTEAFF. The entire variable domain, with the rest obtained from reference TRBV7-2 and TRBJ1-1, is as follows: GAGVSQSPSNKVTEKGKDVELRCDPISGHTALYWYRQSLGQGLEFLIYFQGNSAPDKSGLPSDRFSAERTGGSVSTLTIQRTQQEDSAVYLCASSFQRQTNTEAFFGQGTRLTVV.

The V gene is TRBV6-1, the J gene TRBJ2-2; D is perhaps TRBD2 (5 bases). From germline, CDR1 is MNHNS and CDR2 SASEGT. The V and J ends lost 0 bases and 8 bases respectively, with 10 bases between them. CDR3 length: 14 amino acids. The CDR3 loop reads CASSEASGWGELFF. The CDR3 DNA sequence: TGTGCCAGCAGTGAAGCAAGCGGCTGGGGGGAGCTGTTTTTT.

This clone was detected only once. The chain employs TRBV5-8 and TRBJ1-5, with TRBD1 matching 7 bases. CDR3 length: 15 amino acids. With 5 bases clipped from V and 2 bases from J, the junction kept 7 bases outside the gene matches. Germline assignment: CDR1 SGHTS and CDR2 YDEGEE. This chain's CDR3 is CASRTGEWRNQPQHF. CDR3 sequence (DNA): TGTGCCAGCAGAACAGGGGAATGGCGCAATCAGCCCCAGCATTTT.

The chain has TRBV20-1 and TRBJ1-2; 8 bases line up with TRBD1. V gave up 6 bases and J gave up 7 bases; unmatched junction bases: 4. The CDR3 covers 11 residues. CDR1 and CDR2 (germline): DFQATT, SNEGSKA (reference sequence). The CDR3 sequence: CSATQGAGYTF. The DNA of the CDR3 is TGCAGTGCGACGCAGGGGGCTGGCTACACCTTC.

The CDR3 bases are TGTGCCATCAGTGAGTCGACCGGGGGACCCGAGCAGTACTTC. Protein sequence: CAISESTGGPEQYF. The chain joins TRBV10-3 to TRBJ2-7; D might be TRBD2 (6 bases). V was pared by 0 bases and J by 6 bases, with 12 bases between. The CDR3 sequence is 14 residues long. The germline CDR1 and CDR2 sequences are ENHRY and SYGVKD.

This clone is a singleton in its sample. J is TRBJ2-2 and V is TRBV19; the match to TRBD2 covers 8 bases. Germline V gene sequence: CDR1 LNHDA, CDR2 SQIVND (reference sequence). The CDR3 consists of 17 residues. Germline trimming cut 3 bases from V and 0 bases from J; bases unmatched to any gene: 6. The CDR3 sequence is CASSMTRGRTNTGELFF. CDR3 DNA: TGTGCCAGTAGTATGACTCGCGGGAGGACGAACACCGGGGAGCTGTTTTTT.

In DNA form, the CDR3 reads TGCAGTGCTAGTAAGGGAGCGGGCTATGGCTACACCTTC. This gives the protein CSASKGAGYGYTF. The gene calls are TRBV20-1 and TRBJ1-2; no clear D gene. The CDR3 extends over 13 amino acids. The germline V gene has CDR1 DFQATT and CDR2 SNEGSKA (reference sequence). The ends were cut back, 3 bases at V and 4 bases at J, with 12 bases in the middle.

The chain combines TRBV24-1 with TRBJ1-5, with D tentatively TRBD1 (5 bases). Trimming took 3 bases from V and 0 from J, leaving 14 bases between them. This CDR3 is built from 17 residues. Germline CDR1 reads KGHDR; CDR2 reads SFDVKD. The CDR3 coding sequence is TGTGCCACCAGTGATACTCAGGGATTATCTAGCAATCAGCCCCAGCATTTT. Translating gives CATSDTQGLSSNQPQHF.

The rearrangement uses TRBV29-1 and TRBJ2-1; 9 bases are a match to TRBD2. Unmatched junction bases numbered 15, after V lost 0 bases and J lost 6 bases. This CDR3 is 18 amino acids long. Per germline, CDR1 SQVTM and CDR2 ANQGSEA. For the CDR3, the DNA is TGCAGCGTTGAAGAGAGAACTAGCGGGTGGGGTTTTGGCAATGAGCAGTTCTTC. Translated, it gives CSVEERTSGWGFGNEQFF.

This clone was seen only once. The chain recombines TRBV7-2 with TRBJ2-7; tentatively, D is TRBD1 (5 bases). The V gene lost 5 bases and the J gene lost 2 bases, with 16 bases spanning the gap. The CDR3 runs 15 residues. Germline lookup yields CDR1 SGHTA and CDR2 FQGNSA. DNA for the CDR3: TGTGCCAGCAGCCTAGGATGGGGCTCAGCCTACGAGCAGTACGTC. Translated: CASSLGWGSAYEQYV.

DNA of the CDR3: TGTGCCAGCAGCCTTCACCTTAGCGGGGCGAACACCGGGGAGCTGTTTTTT. Translating it yields CASSLHLSGANTGELFF. The gene calls are TRBV14 and TRBJ2-2; 8 nucleotides align to TRBD2. Trimming cost V 4 bases and J 0 bases; bases outside gene matches: 7. The CDR3 consists of 17 residues. Germline lookup yields CDR1 SGHDN and CDR2 FVKESK. The full variable domain, completed using reference TRBV14 and TRBJ2-2, is EAGVTQFPSHSVIEKGQTVTLRCDPISGHDNLYWYRRVMGKEIKFLLHFVKESKQDESGMPNNRFLAERTGGTYSTLKVQPAELEDSGVYFCASSLHLSGANTGELFFGEGSRLTVL.

This clone was recorded once. The rearrangement joins TRBV7-8 to TRBJ1-1; 7 positions match TRBD1. Per germline, CDR1 SGHVS and CDR2 FQNEAQ. The CDR3 is 14 amino acids. The ends lost 1 base at V and 5 bases at J; junction bases unmatched: 4. As DNA, the CDR3 is TGTGCCAGCAGCTTAGACCAGGGGGTGACTGAAGCTTTCTTT. Translation gives CASSLDQGVTEAFF.

The CDR3 loop is CASSQEGGGSSVYNEQFF. For the CDR3, the DNA is TGCGCCAGCAGCCAAGAAGGGGGGGGGAGTAGCGTTTACAATGAGCAGTTCTTC. This chain links TRBV4-1 with TRBJ2-1, with a possible D match to TRBD2 (7 bases). CDR3 length equals 18 residues. V lost 0 bases and J lost 4, with 19 bases in between. The germline gives CDR1 MGHRA, CDR2 YSYEKL.